Each of the 5 T cell receptor beta chains below was sequenced from the same sample in a study of shared clonotypes between healthy human individuals. Assay: immunoSEQ multiplex PCR; the TCRdb copy retains only in-frame clones and omits some. The data hold about 490,000 clones, with about 78% observed a single time. Sequenced sample: PBMCs. These receptors originate from a woman in her thirties or forties in good health. Some clones in this sample may be carry-over from other donors' samples.

The J gene is TRBJ2-3, the V gene TRBV13, with 7 positions matching TRBD2. This CDR3 is 19 amino acids long. With V trimmed by 1 base and J by 2 bases, 15 bases remained unmatched. Germline CDR1 and CDR2: PRHDT and FYEKMQ (reference sequence). CDR3 DNA sequence: TGTGCCAGCAGCTTAGCTTACCTTTGGACTAGGGAGTTCACAGATACGCAGTATTTT. The encoded protein is CASSLAYLWTREFTDTQYF.

The chain couples TRBV10-1 to TRBJ1-1; D unclear. The CDR3 is 13 residues long. CDR1 is WNHNN, CDR2 SYGVQD, per germline (reference sequence). V was cut by 5 bases and J by 4 bases, with 11 bases left in between. CDR3 sequence: CASSLGRGTEAFF. CDR3 bases: TGCGCCAGCAGTCTCGGACGTGGCACTGAAGCTTTCTTT.

This rearrangement joins TRBV28 to TRBJ2-7; 8 bases map to TRBD2. CDR1 is MDHEN, CDR2 SYDVKM, per germline. The length of the CDR3 is 20 residues. The J segment lost 6 bases and the V segment lost 5 bases, leaving 27 bases of the junction unmatched. CDR3 DNA sequence: TGTGCCAGCAGTCCAAAACCCTTCAGCGGGAGTTGGGCCCCGTTTTCCGAGCAGTACTTC. It encodes CASSPKPFSGSWAPFSEQYF.

This rearrangement joins TRBV7-9 to TRBJ1-2; D not certain. Germline lookup yields CDR1 SEHNR and CDR2 FQNEAQ (reference sequence). V was pared by 5 bases and J by 3 bases, with 13 bases between. The CDR3 loop spans 14 amino acids. The CDR3 loop is CASSRGPLDYGYTF. CDR3 nucleotide sequence: TGTGCCAGCAGCCGAGGCCCCCTTGACTATGGCTACACCTTC.

The rearrangement links TRBV5-4 to TRBJ1-3, with TRBD1 matching over 7 bases. V gave up 0 bases and J gave up 0 bases; unmatched junction bases: 15. The length of the CDR3 is 20 residues. Germline assignment: CDR1 SGHNT and CDR2 YYREEE (reference sequence). CDR3: CASSLGRDSRTRHSGNTIYF. The CDR3 coding sequence is TGTGCCAGCAGCTTGGGTCGGGACAGCCGAACTCGACACTCTGGAAACACCATATATTTT.